This T cell receptor beta chain was sequenced in a study of response to subunit inactivated influenza vaccine (dated by TCRdb to the late 2010s). Background on the whole study: To follow how T cells responded to a trivalent subunit inactivated influenza vaccine, the researchers relied on deep quantitative profiling of the T cell receptor repertoire.

Receptor amplification or capture employed RT-PCR. TCRdb names Illumina HiSeq 2500 as the instrument used. TCRdb handled the public reads itself, with Q25 trimming in fastp and clone calling in MiXCR, and kept productive beta chains. For every CDR3 protein sequence, its rows merge into one entry that carries the most common genes and DNA. This sample gives 400,000 to 550,000 distinct CDR3 sequences in total; 25% of them show up just once. The top ten constitute approximately 1.9% of the sample. Reading the germline V gene gives CDR1 LGHNA and CDR2 YSLEER. The CDR3 runs 14 residues from the cysteine to the phenylalanine. Only CDR3 DNA remains: 42 bases, in frame from the first base. The trim is 5 bases for V and 1 base for J, with a gap of 9 bases between the germline ends. Points the paper makes about the study in general: The authors proposed that each seasonal influenza vaccination may bring in only a limited number of new T cells.

This clonotype was counted between two and nine times. What antigen it recognizes has not been identified. Base qualities are not provided; no much larger clone lies one nucleotide away. Here the sequenced sample was CD4+ T cells sorted from PBMCs, taken around 5 days after vaccination. The V gene is TRBV4-3 and the J gene is TRBJ1-5; the D gene assignment is ambiguous. The receptor comes from a middle-aged man who received an inactivated influenza vaccine. Donor details come from another sample of the same person, matched by shared clones. Here the CDR3 is given as CASSAAGSNQPQHF. DNA sequence: TGCGCCAGCAGCGCAGCAGGAAGCAATCAGCCCCAGCATTTT.